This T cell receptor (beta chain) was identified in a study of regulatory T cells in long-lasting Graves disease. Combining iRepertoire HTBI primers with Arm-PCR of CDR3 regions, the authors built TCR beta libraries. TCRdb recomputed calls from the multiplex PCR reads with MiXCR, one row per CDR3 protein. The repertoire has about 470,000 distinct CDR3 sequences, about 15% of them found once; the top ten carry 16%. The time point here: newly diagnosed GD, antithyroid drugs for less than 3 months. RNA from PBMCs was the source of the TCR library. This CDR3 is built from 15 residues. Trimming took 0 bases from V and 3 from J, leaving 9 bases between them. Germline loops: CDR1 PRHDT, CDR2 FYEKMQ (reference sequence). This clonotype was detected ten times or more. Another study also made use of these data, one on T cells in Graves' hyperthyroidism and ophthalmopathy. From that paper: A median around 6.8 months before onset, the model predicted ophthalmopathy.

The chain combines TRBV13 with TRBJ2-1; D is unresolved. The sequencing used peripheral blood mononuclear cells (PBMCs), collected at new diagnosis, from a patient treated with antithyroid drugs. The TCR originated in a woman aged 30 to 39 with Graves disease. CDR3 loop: CASSLGGHGYNEQFF. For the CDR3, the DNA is TGTGCCAGCAGCTTAGGAGGGCATGGCTACAATGAGCAGTTCTTC. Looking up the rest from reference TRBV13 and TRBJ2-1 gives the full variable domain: AAGVIQSPRHLIKEKRETATLKCYPIPRHDTVYWYQQGPGQDPQFLISFYEKMQSDKGSIPDRFSAQQFSDYHSELNMSSLELGDSALYFCASSLGGHGYNEQFFGPGTRLTVL.